Listed below are T cell receptor beta chains from one sample, sequenced in a study of pediatric ulcerative colitis. Produced via immunoSEQ multiplex PCR; TCRdb's table is partial and in-frame only. This sample has tens of thousands of clones, with roughly 74% found just once. What was sequenced was gut tissue. The source of these receptors is a boy aged 5-17 years with severe ulcerative colitis. Both conserved end residues are part of each CDR3. Each record gives: D gene, clone size, V gene, J gene, CDR3 DNA, CDR3 protein. D genes are given only for firm matches. Not all rows give a size; the values are once, few, many and, for expanded clones, a class.

d_gene: NA; abundance: few; v_gene: TRBV5-6; j_gene: TRBJ1-1; CDR3nt: TGTGCCAGCAGCTTTCAGGACAGAGTTAACACTGAAGCTTTCTTT; CDR3aa: CASSFQDRVNTEAFF
d_gene: NA; abundance: few; v_gene: TRBV6-6; j_gene: TRBJ2-5; CDR3nt: TGTGCCAGCAGTTACATCTCAGGGAGTTTAGAGACCCAGTACTTC; CDR3aa: CASSYISGSLETQYF
d_gene: NA; abundance: NA; v_gene: TRBV11-3; j_gene: TRBJ1-2; CDR3nt: TGTGCCAGCAGCTTGAGGGCCTATGGCTACACCTTC; CDR3aa: CASSLRAYGYTF
d_gene: NA; abundance: NA; v_gene: TRBV11-2; j_gene: TRBJ2-7; CDR3nt: TGTGCCAGCAGCTTAGACAGTCGGCGCGAGCAGTACTTC; CDR3aa: CASSLDSRREQYF
d_gene: NA; abundance: once; v_gene: TRBV30; j_gene: TRBJ1-5; CDR3nt: TGTGCCTGGAGATCCCCTAATCAGCCCCAGCATTTT; CDR3aa: CAWRSPNQPQHF
d_gene: TRBD2; abundance: once; v_gene: TRBV19; j_gene: TRBJ2-7; CDR3nt: TGTGCCAGTAGGAGCGGGAGGTCACCCTACGAGCAGTACTTC; CDR3aa: CASRSGRSPYEQYF
d_gene: NA; abundance: NA; v_gene: TRBV6-5; j_gene: TRBJ1-6; CDR3nt: TGTGCCAGCAGTTACGCCAATTCACCCCTCCACTTT; CDR3aa: CASSYANSPLHF
d_gene: NA; abundance: few; v_gene: TRBV9; j_gene: TRBJ2-5; CDR3nt: TGTGCCAGCAGCCTCCGGGACTCTCGCTTAGAGACCCAGTACTTC; CDR3aa: CASSLRDSRLETQYF
d_gene: NA; abundance: medium-sized; v_gene: TRBV11-3; j_gene: TRBJ2-7; CDR3nt: TGTGCCAGCAGCCTCTCGACCTACGAGCAGTACTTC; CDR3aa: CASSLSTYEQYF
d_gene: TRBD2; abundance: NA; v_gene: TRBV6-6; j_gene: TRBJ2-5; CDR3nt: TGTGCCAGCAGTTACCTGCGGGAGGGGGAGACCCAGTACTTC; CDR3aa: CASSYLREGETQYF